The rows below give T cell receptor beta chains drawn from one sample of a study of blood T cell repertoires in COVID-19. Data came from immunoSEQ multiplex PCR; TCRdb stores just in-frame clones and leaves some out. The table lists about 180,000 clones, 80% to 90% of them singletons, with 11% in the top ten. Sequences were obtained from peripheral blood. Receptor source: a human donor with active or convalescent COVID-19. The donor label of this sample is uncertain. CDR3s include the opening cysteine and the closing phenylalanine or tryptophan. The D gene is left open where the match is weak. Rows may omit the clone size; those that give it use once, few, many or a size class.

CDR3 DNA | CDR3 protein | V gene | clone size | J gene | D gene
TGTGCCTGGAGCGGGGGGCTGAGCACTGAAGCTTTCTTT | CAWSGGLSTEAFF | TRBV30 | - | TRBJ1-1 | -
TGTGCCAGTAGTATGGGGACAGGGGGGAGCTATGGCTACACCTTC | CASSMGTGGSYGYTF | TRBV19 | - | TRBJ1-2 | TRBD1
TGTGCCTGGAGTGCAGGCCCCAATGAGCAGTTCTTC | CAWSAGPNEQFF | TRBV30 | - | TRBJ2-1 | -
TGTGCCAGCAGCTTTCAGGGTTTCACGGCGGAGACCCAGTACTTC | CASSFQGFTAETQYF | TRBV11-2 | - | TRBJ2-5 | -
TGTGCCAGCAGTGAAGAGGAGGGGATAGAAGCTTTCTTT | CASSEEEGIEAFF | TRBV2 | - | TRBJ1-1 | -
TGTGCCAGCAGCGTAGAGGGAGCTAGCAATCAGCCCCAGCATTTT | CASSVEGASNQPQHF | TRBV9 | - | TRBJ1-5 | -
TGTGCCAGCAGCACAGGGACAGATACGCAGTATTTT | CASSTGTDTQYF | TRBV12-3/TRBV12-4 | - | TRBJ2-3 | -
TGTGCCAGCAGTGTTACCCCTCGGCAGGAACACTCCTACGAGCAGTACTTC | CASSVTPRQEHSYEQYF | TRBV6-1 | - | TRBJ2-7 | -
TGTGCCAGCAGCTCTAGCGGGAGAGAGACCCAGTACTTC | CASSSSGRETQYF | TRBV5-4 | - | TRBJ2-5 | TRBD2
TGTGCCACCAGTGATCCGGCGCGGGGGAATACGCAGTATTTT | CATSDPARGNTQYF | TRBV24-1 | - | TRBJ2-3 | TRBD2
TGTGCCAGCAGACCCCTACAGAGCTACAATGAGCAGTTCTTC | CASRPLQSYNEQFF | TRBV27 | - | TRBJ2-1 | -
TGTGCCAGCAGCTTAGCGTCCCGACTAGTGAGCCCTCGGGCCTACGAGCAGTACTTC | CASSLASRLVSPRAYEQYF | TRBV7-8 | - | TRBJ2-7 | -
TGTGCCAGCTCCCGTCCAGGGCCGGAGCAGTTCTTC | CASSRPGPEQFF | TRBV9 | - | TRBJ2-1 | -
TGTGCCAGCACTTATCAGGGGGTTGACGAGCAGTACTTC | CASTYQGVDEQYF | TRBV12-3/TRBV12-4 | - | TRBJ2-7 | TRBD1
TGTGCCAGCAGCGTAGACGGGAGGGCGGGCGAGCAGTACTTC | CASSVDGRAGEQYF | TRBV9 | - | TRBJ2-7 | TRBD2
TGTGCCAGCAGCAAAGAAGTATCGAGAAATGAAAAACTGTTTTTT | CASSKEVSRNEKLFF | TRBV7-8 | - | TRBJ1-4 | -
TGTGCCAGCTCCCCTCAAAGGGGAGCGGGAGTAAGTAGGAATGAGCAGTTCTTC | CASSPQRGAGVSRNEQFF | TRBV18 | - | TRBJ2-1 | TRBD2
TGTGCCAGCAGCTTAGGACAAAATGACCAAGCTTTCTTT | CASSLGQNDQAFF | TRBV7-2 | - | TRBJ1-1 | -
TGCGCCAGCAGCTTGGCCGCGAAGGGAGGGAATGAAAAACTGTTTTTT | CASSLAAKGGNEKLFF | TRBV5-1 | - | TRBJ1-4 | -
TGTGCCAGCCAAACCGGGGGGGCCGGTTATAATTCACCCCTCCACTTT | CASQTGGAGYNSPLHF | TRBV28 | once | TRBJ1-6 | -
TGTGCCAGCAGTCGGACAGGGGAAGGTTCACCCCTCCACTTT | CASSRTGEGSPLHF | TRBV14 | - | TRBJ1-6 | TRBD1
TGCGCCAGCAGCTTGAATATCCGTGTAGCCCAAGAGACCCAGTACTTC | CASSLNIRVAQETQYF | TRBV5-1 | - | TRBJ2-5 | -
TGTGCCAGCTGGGGGCAGGAGCTAACCTACGAGCAGTACTTC | CASWGQELTYEQYF | TRBV6-5 | - | TRBJ2-7 | -
TGTGCCAGCAGCACCCGACAGGGGGCAACTGAAGCTTTCTTT | CASSTRQGATEAFF | TRBV7-9 | - | TRBJ1-1 | TRBD1
TGTGCCAGCAGGTTAAATGTTACTCGGGAAGATAATGAAAAACTGTTTTTT | CASRLNVTREDNEKLFF | TRBV3-1/TRBV3-2 | - | TRBJ1-4 | -
TGTGCCAGCAGTAGGACAGGTGGAGAAAAACTGTTTTTT | CASSRTGGEKLFF | TRBV6-5 | - | TRBJ1-4 | TRBD1
TGTGCCAGCTCACCGAAAATAGCGGGAGGGACCTACGAGCAGTACTTC | CASSPKIAGGTYEQYF | TRBV18 | - | TRBJ2-7 | TRBD2
TGTGCCATCAGGACCCAGGGTCACGACGAGCAGTACTTC | CAIRTQGHDEQYF | TRBV10-3 | - | TRBJ2-7 | -
TGTGCCATCAGTGTGGGTTCAGTGATCAGCGGGGGGGCTTTGGAGCAGTTCTTC | CAISVGSVISGGALEQFF | TRBV10-3 | - | TRBJ2-1 | TRBD2
TGTGCCTGGAGCATGGCCAGGCCAACAGATACGCAGTATTTT | CAWSMARPTDTQYF | TRBV30 | - | TRBJ2-3 | -
TGCGCCAGCAGCCCCGGGACAGGGGCCTCTGGAAACACCATATATTTT | CASSPGTGASGNTIYF | TRBV5-1 | - | TRBJ1-3 | TRBD1
TGCGCCAGCAGCTTGGCCCAGGGGGCTTCCTACGAGCAGTACTTC | CASSLAQGASYEQYF | TRBV5-1 | few | TRBJ2-7 | TRBD1
TGCGCCAGCAGCCAAGATCGGGGTGGGGTCCTGACTGAAGCTTTCTTT | CASSQDRGGVLTEAFF | TRBV4-3 | - | TRBJ1-1 | -
TGTGCCAGCAGCTACCAGGGCACAGATACGCAGTATTTT | CASSYQGTDTQYF | TRBV11-2 | - | TRBJ2-3 | -
TGTGCCAGCAGCCGAGGACTAGCGGGATTCATTACGCAGTATTTT | CASSRGLAGFITQYF | TRBV3-1/TRBV3-2 | - | TRBJ2-3 | TRBD2
TGTGCCAGCAGGGCTAGCGGGAGGGAAAGCACAGATACGCAGTATTTT | CASRASGRESTDTQYF | TRBV11-1 | - | TRBJ2-3 | TRBD2
TGTGCCAGCAGCTCAATAAAAATGTTCAGGGGTATGGAGACCCAGTACTTC | CASSSIKMFRGMETQYF | TRBV11-3 | - | TRBJ2-5 | -
TGTGCCAGCAGTCAGCAGCGAGGCGGCAATCAGCCCCAGCATTTT | CASSQQRGGNQPQHF | TRBV28 | many | TRBJ1-5 | -
TGCGCCAGCAGCCCGGGACAGGGGGAGAAGAACATTCAGTACTTC | CASSPGQGEKNIQYF | TRBV5-1 | - | TRBJ2-4 | TRBD1
TGCGCCAGCAGCTTCAGGGGTGGTTTAGCCAAAAACATTCAGTACTTC | CASSFRGGLAKNIQYF | TRBV5-1 | - | TRBJ2-4 | -
TGTGCCAGCAGCCAAGATTCTCCGGCCTACGAGCAGTACTTC | CASSQDSPAYEQYF | TRBV3-1/TRBV3-2 | - | TRBJ2-7 | -
TGTGCCAGCAGCCATCTCGGGAGCGGGGGAGAGACCCAGTACTTC | CASSHLGSGGETQYF | TRBV3-1/TRBV3-2 | many | TRBJ2-5 | TRBD2
TGTGCCAGCAGCCAAAAGCTCTCTGGAAACACCATATATTTT | CASSQKLSGNTIYF | TRBV3-1/TRBV3-2 | - | TRBJ1-3 | -
TGCGCCAGCCGATCTGGTGGGGCTAGCGGGGACTACGAGCAGTACTTC | CASRSGGASGDYEQYF | TRBV5-1 | - | TRBJ2-7 | TRBD2
TGCGCCAGCAGCTTGGATCCCCGCGGCCCCACAGATACGCAGTATTTT | CASSLDPRGPTDTQYF | TRBV5-1 | - | TRBJ2-3 | -
TGTGCCAGCAGCTGGCGGACTAGCGGGAGCTTCGAGACCCAGTACTTC | CASSWRTSGSFETQYF | TRBV5-6 | - | TRBJ2-5 | TRBD2
TGCAGCGTTGAAGATCGAGGGCAGGGGAGCGATAATTCACCCCTCCACTTT | CSVEDRGQGSDNSPLHF | TRBV29-1 | few | TRBJ1-6 | -
TGTGCCAGTAGTGGGGGCGGGAGGAGCTCCTACGAGCAGTACTTC | CASSGGGRSSYEQYF | TRBV19 | once | TRBJ2-7 | TRBD2
TGTGCCAGCAGCTCTCGACAGGGATTATACGAGCAGTACTTC | CASSSRQGLYEQYF | TRBV11-2 | - | TRBJ2-7 | TRBD1
TGCGCCAGCAGCTTGGGGGGTAGCGGGAGAGAAAGAGATACGCAGTATTTT | CASSLGGSGRERDTQYF | TRBV5-1 | - | TRBJ2-3 | TRBD2
TGTGCCAGTAGTATCTCTAATCAGCCCCAGCATTTT | CASSISNQPQHF | TRBV19 | - | TRBJ1-5 | -
TGTGCCAGCTCACCACAACTAGCGGACTACGAGCAGTACTTC | CASSPQLADYEQYF | TRBV18 | - | TRBJ2-7 | TRBD2
TGTGCCAGCAGCACCTCCCGGAGTGATACGCAGTATTTT | CASSTSRSDTQYF | TRBV11-3 | - | TRBJ2-3 | -